Included here is one TCR beta chain sequence, with context. Its target is unknown. The record originates from a study of T-cell memory formation after mild COVID-19. Notes on the study in general: Clones that contracted from day 15 to 85 had balanced CD4/CD8; later expanders were CD4+ biased.

TCRdb analysed the 5' RACE reads with MiXCR anew, one entry per CDR3 protein. The sample shows around 310,000 distinct CDR3 sequences, about 15% of them seen only once. This CDR3 region has 12 residues. V gave up 7 bases and J gave up 6 bases, with 12 bases separating them. Germline CDR1 reads MGHDK; CDR2 reads SYGVNS. This chain joins TRBV25-1 and TRBJ1-1; D is ambiguous. The sample taken for sequencing was PBMCs or a T cell subset sorted from them (not recorded which). This sequence originates from a man younger than 35 who had mild COVID-19 (a few samples of this study predate the infection). Cell type and time point are not known. CDR3 nucleotide sequence: TGTGCCAGCACCTCGGCTGGGGCTGAAGCTTTCTTT. It translates to CASTSAGAEAFF. The entire variable domain, with the rest obtained from reference TRBV25-1 and TRBJ1-1, is as follows: EADIYQTPRYLVIGTGKKITLECSQTMGHDKMYWYQQDPGMELHLIHYSYGVNSTEKGDLSSESTVSRIRTEHFPLTLESARPSHTSQYLCASTSAGAEAFFGQGTRLTVV.